The T cell receptor (beta chain) described here comes from a study of patients and donors after allogeneic stem cell transplantation. The CDR3 totals 17 residues. Germline V gene data show CDR1 as MNHEY and CDR2 as SVGAGI. Trimming stripped 6 bases from V and 10 bases from J, with 25 bases between. From the RT-PCR reads, TCRdb called clonotypes with MiXCR, one entry per CDR3 protein. Of about 72,000 distinct CDR3 sequences detected, around 27% appear once; the ten largest clones hold about 30%. The chain couples TRBV6-5 to TRBJ1-6; TRBD1 is a possible D gene (6 bases). Sequencing input: blood, either unsorted or a sorted T cell fraction (not recorded which). The TCR comes from a human donor who was either an allogeneic HSCT recipient or a stem cell or donor lymphocyte infusion donor (not recorded which). It is not recorded whose cells these are; they may come from a transplant donor. CDR3 nucleotide sequence: TGTGCCAGCAGCCCGTCGGTACTGGGGGGGCGTAGATCACCCCTCCACTTT. Its protein is CASSPSVLGGRRSPLHF.